This T cell receptor (beta chain) is from a study of cytomegalovirus exposure and HLA in healthy donors. Study outcomes and limitations: Accurate prediction of most subjects' HLA-A and HLA-B alleles from TCR beta sequences was reported.

Amplification used 60 Vbeta primers and 13 Jbeta primers. Some clones are missing from TCRdb's copy, which holds only in-frame ones; the method was immunoSEQ multiplex PCR. The data show fewer than 250,000 clones, roughly four fifths seen once. Remarks on this clone: Its matching antigen is unknown.

The TCR was taken from a woman aged 45-65 years in good health and CMV-seropositive. Sequencing used PBMCs.

This chain's CDR3 is CASSKDRGSAPLHF. The CDR3 coding sequence is TGTGCCAGCAGCAAGGACAGGGGTTCTGCCCCCCTCCACTTT. The chain couples TRBV21-1 to TRBJ1-6; the D call of TRBD1 is as the table states it, not checked on the DNA. TRBV21-1 is classified as a pseudogene. This CDR3 has 14 amino acids.